What follows are 4 T cell receptor beta chains derived from one specimen sequenced in a study of regulatory T cells in long-lasting Graves disease. Assembly of TCR beta libraries relied on iRepertoire HTBI primers together with Arm-PCR of CDR3 regions. TCRdb passed the multiplex PCR reads through MiXCR, listing each CDR3 protein once. The repertoire consists of some 420,000 distinct CDR3 sequences, with about 22% occurring once and the leading ten covering around 13%. As to time point: persistent/refractory GD, antithyroid drugs over 5 years with positive TRAb. The authors made the TCR library using RNA they extracted from PBMCs. The sequencing here drew on peripheral blood mononuclear cells (PBMCs), taken when the disease was refractory, from a patient treated with antithyroid drugs. These receptors were obtained from a female donor with Graves disease.

In its sample, this clonotype was seen a few times. CDR3 sequence: CASSFRQNPSYEQYF. CDR3 DNA: TGTGCCAGCAGTTTTAGACAGAACCCCTCCTACGAGCAGTACTTC. The chain couples TRBV6-2 or TRBV6-3 to TRBJ2-7; D is possibly TRBD1 (5 bases). CDR3 length: 15 amino acids. Germline-derived CDR1 and CDR2 are MNHEY and SVGEGT. The V end was cut by 4 bases, the J end by 0 bases, with 13 bases between.

The chain recombines TRBV5-4 with TRBJ1-5; D is unclear. The CDR3 consists of 15 residues. V was pared by 0 bases and J by 6 bases, with 13 bases between. CDR1 SGHNT and CDR2 YYREEE come from the germline V gene (reference sequence). The CDR3 protein is CASSLGGGPGQPQHF. The CDR3 bases are TGTGCCAGCAGCTTGGGGGGAGGTCCCGGTCAGCCCCAGCATTTT.

This clonotype was seen repeatedly, ten times or more. The rearrangement uses TRBV7-8 and TRBJ2-7; 7 bases are a match to TRBD1. V shed 5 bases and J 7 bases; nucleotides not matched to a gene: 2. The CDR3 is 11 residues long. The germline V gene encodes CDR1 SGHVS and CDR2 FQNEAQ. CDR3 DNA: TGTGCCAGCAGCGCGGACAGGGAGCAGTACTTC. Amino acid sequence: CASSADREQYF. The full variable domain, in which reference TRBV7-8 and TRBJ2-7 provide the parts outside the CDR3, is GAGVSQSPRYKVAKRGQDVALRCDPISGHVSLFWYQQALGQGPEFLTYFQNEAQLDKSGLPSDRFFAERPEGSVSTLKIQRTQQEDSAVYLCASSADREQYFGPGTRLTVT.

This clonotype has only one observation. The chain couples TRBV18 to TRBJ1-5; TRBD1 matches 9 bases. The CDR3 spans 16 residues. The V gene end was trimmed by 3 bases and the J gene end by 9 bases; junction bases not matched to a gene: 12. Germline CDR1 reads KGHSH; CDR2 reads LQKENI. CDR3 DNA: TGTGCCAGCTCACCCGGGACAGGGCTAAGAAGCGGGCCCCAGCATTTT. It codes for CASSPGTGLRSGPQHF. Supplemented by reference TRBV18 and TRBJ1-5, the full variable domain reads NAGVMQNPRHLVRRRGQEARLRCSPMKGHSHVYWYRQLPEEGLKFMVYLQKENIIDESGMPKERFSAEFPKEGPSILRIQQVVRGDSAAYFCASSPGTGLRSGPQHFGDGTRLSIL.